One and the same sample provided the 27 T cell receptor beta chains below, sequenced in a study of CD8 T cells in Susac syndrome. The authors reverse transcribed about 0.45 to 1 ug RNA with random hexamers. MiXCR, applied by TCRdb to the immunoSEQ multiplex PCR reads, yields one record per CDR3 protein. The repertoire holds about 110,000 distinct CDR3 sequences, with about 95% as singletons. Sample: CD4+ T cells from PBMCs. The receptors come from a human donor in good health.

The chain couples TRBV27 to TRBJ1-2, with a tentative D call TRBD1 (5 bases). Trimming left V 5 bases short and J 8 bases short, with 15 bases between. This CDR3 is 13 amino acids long. Germline V gives CDR1 MNHEY, CDR2 SMNVEV (reference sequence). Written as DNA, the CDR3 is TGTGCCAGCAGTCCCGGGACCCAACGAGGCTACACCTTC. Its translation: CASSPGTQRGYTF.

V is TRBV4-3 and J is TRBJ2-7; maybe TRBD2 (6 bases). The CDR3 length is 15 residues. Looked up from germline, CDR1 is LGHNA and CDR2 is YSLEER. Trimming pared 2 bases from V and 3 bases from J, leaving 14 bases between. CDR3 sequence: CASSQTGGTLYEQYF. CDR3 nucleotides: TGCGCCAGCAGCCAAACCGGAGGGACTCTCTACGAGCAGTACTTC.

This sequence joins TRBV5-6 and TRBJ2-3; D tentatively fits TRBD1 or TRBD2 (6 bases each). The CDR3 runs 17 residues. Germline loops: CDR1 SGHDT, CDR2 YYEEEE. The V end lost 0 bases, the J end lost 0 bases, and 14 bases lay between the germline ends. For the CDR3, the DNA is TGTGCCAGCAGCTTGGATCTCGGGGGCGCTAGCACAGATACGCAGTATTTT. Translation gives CASSLDLGGASTDTQYF.

This chain connects TRBV7-8 to TRBJ1-4; D call uncertain. CDR3 length: 13 amino acids. V shed 5 bases and J shed 8 bases, with 12 bases lying between them. In germline, CDR1 is SGHVS, CDR2 FQNEAQ. CDR3 nucleotides: TGTGCCAGCAGCCCGAGGGTGGGAGAAAAACTGTTTTTT. Translating gives CASSPRVGEKLFF.

The chain has TRBV24-1 and TRBJ2-3; 7 nucleotides line up with TRBD2. This CDR3 is 18 amino acids long. The ends lost 5 bases at V and 1 base at J; junction bases unmatched: 14. CDR1 is KGHDR and CDR2 is SFDVKD in the germline V gene. The chain's CDR3 is CATSAGNVGGAGTDTQYF. DNA for the CDR3: TGTGCCACCAGTGCAGGAAACGTGGGAGGGGCCGGCACAGATACGCAGTATTTT.

The chain is built from TRBV7-2 and TRBJ2-7; 16 positions agree with TRBD2. Germline-derived CDR1 and CDR2 are SGHTA and FQGNSA. With 6 bases clipped from V and 1 base from J, the junction kept 3 bases outside the gene matches. There are 16 residues in the CDR3. CDR3 residues: CASSPGLAGGSYEQYF. CDR3 coding DNA: TGTGCCAGCAGTCCGGGACTAGCGGGGGGGTCCTACGAGCAGTACTTC.

This rearrangement joins TRBV5-4 to TRBJ1-4; TRBD1 matches at 9 bases. The V gene end was trimmed by 4 bases and the J gene end by 7 bases; junction bases not matched to a gene: 5. The CDR3 is 14 residues long. Per the germline V gene, CDR1 is SGHNT and CDR2 is YYREEE (reference sequence). The CDR3 nucleotides are TGTGCCAGCAGCCCTGACAGGGGGAGTGAAAAACTGTTTTTT. Translation: CASSPDRGSEKLFF. Supplemented by reference TRBV5-4 and TRBJ1-4, the full variable domain reads ETGVTQSPTHLIKTRGQQVTLRCSSQSGHNTVSWYQQALGQGPQFIFQYYREEENGRGNFPPRFSGLQFPNYSSELNVNALELDDSALYLCASSPDRGSEKLFFGSGTQLSVL.

This sequence joins TRBV14 and TRBJ2-4; 7 bases agree with TRBD1. CDR3 length: 14 residues. Germline CDR1 SGHDN, CDR2 FVKESK. Trimming removed 3 bases from V and 3 bases from J; junction bases left unmatched: 2. Here the CDR3 reads CASSQTGHKNIQYF. The CDR3 coding sequence is TGTGCCAGCAGCCAGACAGGGCACAAAAACATTCAGTACTTC.

The chain joins TRBV7-9 to TRBJ1-1; a possible D gene is TRBD1 (6 bases). Germline CDR1 is SEHNR and CDR2 is FQNEAQ (reference sequence). V lost 4 bases to trimming and J lost 1 base, with 10 bases between them. There are 14 residues in the CDR3. Here the CDR3 reads CASSSETGNTEAFF. For the CDR3, the DNA is TGTGCCAGCAGCTCCGAGACAGGGAACACTGAAGCTTTCTTT.

This chain joins TRBV18 and TRBJ1-2; D is unresolved. This CDR3 is 12 amino acids long. Trimming took 3 bases from V and 4 from J, leaving 6 bases between them. CDR1 is KGHSH, CDR2 LQKENI, per germline. The CDR3 protein is CASSPASYGYTF. The DNA of the CDR3 is TGTGCCAGCTCACCGGCCTCCTATGGCTACACCTTC.

This clonotype was observed once. The chain has TRBV29-1 and TRBJ1-1, with D perhaps matching TRBD1 (6 bases). The ends were cut back, 3 bases at V and 2 bases at J, with 10 bases in the middle. Looked up from germline, CDR1 is SQVTM and CDR2 is ANQGSEA. This CDR3 is built from 13 residues. The CDR3: CSVDRGANTEAFF. For the CDR3, the DNA is TGCAGCGTTGACCGGGGGGCCAACACTGAAGCTTTCTTT.

The rearrangement joins TRBV7-3 to TRBJ2-5; TRBD1 aligns across 7 bases. Looked up from germline, CDR1 is SGHTA and CDR2 is FQGTGA. J lost 5 bases, V lost 4 bases, and 10 bases had no gene match. The CDR3 runs to 15 residues. The CDR3 DNA sequence: TGTGCCAGCAGCTCGTCGGGACAGTCAGCGGAGACCCAGTACTTC. It specifies CASSSSGQSAETQYF. Drawing the rest from reference TRBV7-3 and TRBJ2-5, the complete variable domain is GAGVSQTPSNKVTEKGKYVELRCDPISGHTALYWYRQSLGQGPEFLIYFQGTGAADDSGLPNDRFFAVRPEGSVSTLKIQRTERGDSAVYLCASSSSGQSAETQYFGPGTRLLVL.

This clonotype was detected only once. The rearrangement uses TRBV3-1 and TRBJ2-5; 9 nucleotides line up with TRBD1. The J segment lost 3 bases and the V segment lost 4 bases, leaving 9 bases of the junction unmatched. CDR1 and CDR2 (germline): LGHDT, YNNKEL (reference sequence). The CDR3 has 16 amino acids. CDR3 nucleotides: TGTGCCAGCAGCCCGTCTCCGGGACAGGGAAAAGAGACCCAGTACTTC. It encodes CASSPSPGQGKETQYF.

CDR3 loop: CASRRETEAFF. CDR3 nucleotides: TGTGCCAGCAGGAGGGAGACTGAAGCTTTCTTT. The chain combines TRBV6-5 with TRBJ1-1; D gene unclear. CDR1 is MNHEY, CDR2 SVGAGI, per germline. The ends were cut back, 6 bases at V and 5 bases at J, with 7 bases in the middle. The length of the CDR3 is 11 residues.

This clonotype was found once. This chain uses TRBV6-1 with TRBJ2-7, with 8 nucleotides matching TRBD1. The ends lost 3 bases at V and 5 bases at J; junction bases unmatched: 18. The germline CDR1 and CDR2 sequences are MNHNS and SASEGT. The CDR3 consists of 18 residues. DNA for the CDR3: TGTGCCAGCAGTGACATAATCACCCTCGCCGACAGGGGAAACGAGCAGTACTTC. Amino acids: CASSDIITLADRGNEQYF.

The rearrangement links TRBV6-2 or TRBV6-3 to TRBJ1-1; D not resolved. V lost 0 bases, J lost 1 base, and 12 bases lay in between. Looked up from germline, CDR1 is MNHEY and CDR2 is SVGEGT. This CDR3 spans 16 amino acids. CDR3 in amino acids: CASSYSLERANTEAFF. The CDR3 coding sequence is TGTGCCAGCAGTTACTCTCTCGAGAGGGCGAACACTGAAGCTTTCTTT.

The chain employs TRBV29-1 and TRBJ2-2, with a possible D match to TRBD2 (5 bases). Trimming cost V 6 bases and J 3 bases, with 8 bases left between them. Germline CDR1 and CDR2: SQVTM and ANQGSEA. This CDR3 contains 12 residues. The CDR3, as DNA: TGCAGCGTGCGGGTCTACACCGGGGAGCTGTTTTTT. As protein: CSVRVYTGELFF.

The chain carries TRBV25-1 and TRBJ2-6; a possible D gene is TRBD2 (6 bases). CDR3 length: 17 amino acids. Trimming shortened V by 3 bases and J by 0 bases, and 12 bases separated the two germline ends. The germline V gene has CDR1 MGHDK and CDR2 SYGVNS. The CDR3 loop is CASSDMDGSSGANVLTF. The CDR3 DNA is TGTGCCAGCAGTGACATGGACGGGAGCTCTGGGGCCAACGTCCTGACTTTC.

This clonotype has only one observation. This sequence joins TRBV12-3 or TRBV12-4 and TRBJ1-1; tentatively, D is TRBD1 (6 bases). The CDR3 loop spans 14 amino acids. The ends were cut back, 6 bases at V and 0 bases at J, with 11 bases in the middle. CDR3: CASSKDSMNTEAFF. The CDR3 DNA reads TGTGCCAGCAGCAAGGACAGCATGAACACTGAAGCTTTCTTT.

The chain employs TRBV18 and TRBJ2-3; 11 bases fit TRBD2. Germline trimming cut 1 base from V and 4 bases from J; bases unmatched to any gene: 1. There are 15 residues in the CDR3. Germline CDR1 reads KGHSH; CDR2 reads LQKENI. CDR3 in DNA: TGTGCCAGCTCACCACTAGCGGGAGGGGCAGATACGCAGTATTTT. Residues: CASSPLAGGADTQYF.

V usage is TRBV20-1 and J usage is TRBJ2-3, with TRBD2 matching 9 bases. Germline V gene sequence: CDR1 DFQATT, CDR2 SNEGSKA (reference sequence). This CDR3 region has 13 residues. DNA for the CDR3: TGCAGCTGCGGCGGGAGGGCCCCGGATACGCAGTATTTT. Encoded protein: CSCGGRAPDTQYF.

The CDR3 region is CSVVGFINGYTF. The CDR3 DNA is TGCAGCGTTGTAGGCTTCATCAATGGCTACACCTTC. This chain joins TRBV29-1 and TRBJ1-2; D unresolved. CDR1 SQVTM and CDR2 ANQGSEA come from the germline V gene. Trimming pared 4 bases from V and 6 bases from J, leaving 12 bases between. This CDR3 is built from 12 residues.

V and J are TRBV7-9 and TRBJ2-7; 7 bases are shared with TRBD2. V was clipped by 3 bases and J by 6 bases; unmatched bases: 5. The CDR3 loop spans 13 amino acids. Germline values: CDR1 SEHNR, CDR2 FQNEAQ (reference sequence). CDR3 sequence reads: CASSLDSGGEQYF. The CDR3 coding sequence is TGTGCCAGCAGCTTGGATTCGGGAGGCGAGCAGTACTTC.

For this clonotype: The CDR3 does not close with the conserved phenylalanine or tryptophan, likely indicating a read error. The chain uses TRBV3-1 and TRBJ2-3, with 9 nucleotides matching TRBD2. The length of the CDR3 is 16 residues. V shed 1 base, J shed 2 bases, and the junction held 4 bases outside the gene matches. In germline, CDR1 is LGHDT, CDR2 YNNKEL (reference sequence). The CDR3 is CASSQVAGVTTDTQYL. CDR3 nucleotides: TGTGCCAGCAGCCAAGTAGCGGGGGTTACCACAGATACGCAGTATCTT.

V is TRBV2 and J is TRBJ1-1; 9 bases agree with TRBD1. Germline assignment: CDR1 SNHLY and CDR2 FYNNEI. Germline trimming cut 3 bases from V and 5 bases from J; bases unmatched to any gene: 7. This CDR3 has 15 residues. CDR3 nucleotide sequence: TGTGCCAGCAGTGAGCGCGGGACAGGGTGGACTGAAGCTTTCTTT. This gives the protein CASSERGTGWTEAFF.

The chain links TRBV4-3 to TRBJ2-1; tentatively, D is TRBD2 (5 bases). The CDR3 has 14 residues. V was pared by 3 bases and J by 10 bases, with 16 bases between. CDR1 and CDR2 from the germline V gene are LGHNA and YSLEER. CDR3 sequence reads: CASSHLEGDYEQFF. In DNA form, the CDR3 reads TGCGCCAGCAGCCATCTCGAAGGAGACTACGAGCAGTTCTTC.

This chain uses TRBV7-2 with TRBJ2-5, with 9 bases that match TRBD1. The V gene end was trimmed by 5 bases and the J gene end by 5 bases; junction bases not matched to a gene: 6. The CDR3 length is 14 residues. Looked up from germline, CDR1 is SGHTA and CDR2 is FQGNSA. The CDR3 coding sequence is TGTGCCAGCAGCCCCGGGACAGGGTTGGAGACCCAGTACTTC. Amino acids: CASSPGTGLETQYF.